Listed below are T cell receptor beta chains from one sample, sequenced in a study of CD8+ T cells in alopecia areata. The repertoire was sequenced with immunoSEQ multiplex PCR; TCRdb's copy has only in-frame clones and lacks some. The sample carries hundreds of thousands of clones, just over 65% recorded once. The sample here was CD4+ T cells sorted from blood, taken at week 44, from a patient treated with tofacitinib. The receptors were sampled from a human donor with alopecia areata. The conserved cysteine and the conserved F or W are not part of the CDR3 here.

V gene	J gene	CDR3 length	CDR3 protein
TRBV27	TRBJ2-5	12	ASSGRAVGETQY
TRBV2	TRBJ1-2	8	ASRRVGYT
TRBV5-6	TRBJ1-5	14	ASSRTTTGSNQPQH
TRBV4-1	TRBJ2-5	14	ASSPQQTGGWETQY
TRBV30	TRBJ2-5	8	AWSQETQY
TRBV6-1	TRBJ2-7	13	ASSERDRSPYEQY
TRBV29-1	TRBJ2-5	13	SVAPNSGAGETQY
TRBV30	TRBJ2-6	13	AWRGSSSGANVLT
TRBV29-1	TRBJ1-2	12	SVAGQYFNYGYT
TRBV10-2	TRBJ2-3	18	ASSGRASGLAGGYTDTQY
TRBV29-1	TRBJ2-3	10	SVDISTDTQY
TRBV19	TRBJ2-3	12	ASRGGGGTDTQY
TRBV7-2	TRBJ1-2	11	ASSLGVNYGYT
TRBV29-1	TRBJ2-7	13	SVGSQGWGSYEQY
TRBV2	TRBJ2-2	15	ASSEVGPRENTGELF
TRBV19	TRBJ2-5	9	ATSLGETQY
TRBV5-4	TRBJ1-1	15	ASSLAGGGWGGTEAF
TRBV6-5	TRBJ2-5	11	ASSRTFQETQY
TRBV29-1	TRBJ2-7	11	SVEGPTLYEQY
TRBV30	TRBJ1-4	11	AWSRMGPEKLF
TRBV30	TRBJ2-7	12	AWSVKGRRYEQY
TRBV2	TRBJ2-2	15	ASSSTGTQRGSGELF
TRBV27	TRBJ2-1	10	ASSLLGNEQF
TRBV19	TRBJ2-1	13	ASRTTAGTFNEQF
TRBV9	TRBJ2-3	12	ASSLGGGRDTQY
TRBV6-1	TRBJ1-3	14	ASSGIQGLSGNTIY
TRBV11-2	TRBJ2-2	13	ASSKLQGATGELF
TRBV7-2	TRBJ2-7	9	ASSLMSEQY
TRBV27	TRBJ2-7	12	ASSRYSAGYEQY
TRBV29-1	TRBJ2-1	18	SVLPILLPTGDRSYNEQF
TRBV29-1	TRBJ2-5	13	SVTPGRRAQETQY
TRBV10-3	TRBJ1-6	12	AIKTDTANSPLH
TRBV12-5	TRBJ2-4	15	ASGPPDPGAAKNIQY
TRBV9	TRBJ2-5	15	ASSVSPGSGGEETQY
TRBV7-2	TRBJ1-2	13	ASSSIQGRGYGYT
TRBV4-3	TRBJ2-1	15	ASSHHSGTGGYNEQF
TRBV11-2	TRBJ2-1	14	ASRPAGTAPYNEQF
TRBV7-9	TRBJ2-6	16	ASSLRQPFSAGANVLT
TRBV7-9	TRBJ2-7	11	ASSLHAGYEQY
TRBV29-1	TRBJ2-3	10	SVRTGSDTQY
TRBV5-6	TRBJ2-7	10	ASSRSLYEQY
TRBV29-1	TRBJ2-1	12	SVGDGGLYNEQF
TRBV19	TRBJ1-5	11	ASSGTGVQPQH
TRBV5-1	TRBJ1-6	11	ASSLVGGSPLH
TRBV11-3	TRBJ2-7	9	ASSATGQQY
TRBV29-1	TRBJ2-1	9	SVTSYNEQF
TRBV5-1	TRBJ2-7	11	ASSSEPGYEQY
TRBV6-5	TRBJ1-2	11	ASSLTGDYGYT
TRBV25-1	TRBJ1-5	12	ASSGAGTGQPQH